This T cell receptor beta chain was documented in a study of shared clonotypes between healthy human individuals. Study outcomes and limitations: Rarefaction demonstrated incomplete sorted-subset sequencing despite large depth. Larger estimated richness was generally recorded for naive subsets relative to memory subsets. Sampling used blood alone; tissue repertoires probably differ.

Regarding this clone: The antigen is not known.

Nashville, Tennessee was home to all donors, who were Caucasian adults. The CDR3 runs 10 residues. The V end was cut by 3 bases, the J end by 4 bases, with 2 bases between. Germline loops: CDR1 DFQATT, CDR2 SNEGSKA (reference sequence). Produced via immunoSEQ multiplex PCR; TCRdb's table is partial and in-frame only. This repertoire shows fewer than 130,000 clones, approximately 70% found once; its top ten account for approximately 25%. The receptor was isolated from a woman in her 30s in good health. The gene calls are TRBV20-1 and TRBJ2-3; D is uncertain. The source material was memory CD8+ T cells sorted from blood. This sample's subset: CD45RO+ cells pooled with CCR7-negative TemRA cells. The CDR3 DNA sequence: TGCAGTGCTAGGTCAGATACGCAGTATTTT. This translates into CSARSDTQYF.